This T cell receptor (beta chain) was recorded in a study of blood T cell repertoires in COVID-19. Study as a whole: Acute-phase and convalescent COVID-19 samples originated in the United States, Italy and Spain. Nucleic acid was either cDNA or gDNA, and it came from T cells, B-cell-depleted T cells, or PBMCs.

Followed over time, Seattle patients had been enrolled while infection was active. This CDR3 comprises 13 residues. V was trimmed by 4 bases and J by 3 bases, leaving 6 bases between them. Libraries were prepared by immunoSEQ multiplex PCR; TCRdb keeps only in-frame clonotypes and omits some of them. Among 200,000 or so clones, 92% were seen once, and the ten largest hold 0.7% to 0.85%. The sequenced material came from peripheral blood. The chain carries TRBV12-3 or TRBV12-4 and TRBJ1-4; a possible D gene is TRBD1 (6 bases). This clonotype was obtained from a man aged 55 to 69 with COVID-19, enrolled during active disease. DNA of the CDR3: TGTGCCAGCAGTTGGACAGCTAATGAAAAACTGTTTTTT. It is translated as CASSWTANEKLFF.